The 2 T cell receptor beta chains reported below all come from one sample, sequenced in a study of blood T cell repertoires in COVID-19. Repertoires were generated with immunoSEQ multiplex PCR, while TCRdb's copy carries only in-frame clones and drops some. The data hold 150,000 or so clones, with approximately 83% observed a single time. The sequenced sample consisted of peripheral blood. Receptors were obtained from a woman in her sixties or seventies with acute or convalescent COVID-19.

The chain couples TRBV27 to TRBJ2-3, with 11 bases fitting TRBD2. Per the germline V gene, CDR1 is MNHEY and CDR2 is SMNVEV (reference sequence). CDR3 length: 14 residues. V shed 3 bases and J 9 bases; nucleotides not matched to a gene: 5. The CDR3 region has the DNA TGTGCCAGCAGTTTCTTAGCGGGGGGGCAAACGCAGTATTTT. This codes for CASSFLAGGQTQYF.

This chain uses TRBV10-2 with TRBJ2-1, with 9 nucleotides matching TRBD2. From germline, CDR1 is WSHSY and CDR2 SAAADI. V gave up 0 bases and J gave up 4 bases; unmatched junction bases: 4. The CDR3 has 16 amino acids. The CDR3 DNA reads as TGCGCCAGCAGTGAGTCTCTAGCGGGGTCTTACAATGAGCAGTTCTTC. This translates into CASSESLAGSYNEQFF.